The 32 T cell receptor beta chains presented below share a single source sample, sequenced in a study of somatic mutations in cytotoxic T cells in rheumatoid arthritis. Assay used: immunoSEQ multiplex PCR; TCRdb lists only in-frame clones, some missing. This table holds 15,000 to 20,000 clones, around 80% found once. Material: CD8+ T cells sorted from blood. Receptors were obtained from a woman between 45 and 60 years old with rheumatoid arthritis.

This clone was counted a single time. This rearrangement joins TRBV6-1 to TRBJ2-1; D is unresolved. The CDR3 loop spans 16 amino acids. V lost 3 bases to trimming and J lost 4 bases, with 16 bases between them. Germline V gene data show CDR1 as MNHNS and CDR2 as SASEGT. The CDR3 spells CASSDRGLLGYNEQFF. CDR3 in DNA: TGTGCCAGCAGTGACCGCGGCCTCCTCGGATACAATGAGCAGTTCTTC.

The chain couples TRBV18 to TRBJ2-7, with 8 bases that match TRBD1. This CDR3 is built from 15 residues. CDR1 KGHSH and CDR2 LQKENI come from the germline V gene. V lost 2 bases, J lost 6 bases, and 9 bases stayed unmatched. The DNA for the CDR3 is TGTGCCAGCTCACCAGGCAGGGGGCTTCTCGGCGAGCAGTACTTC. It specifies CASSPGRGLLGEQYF.

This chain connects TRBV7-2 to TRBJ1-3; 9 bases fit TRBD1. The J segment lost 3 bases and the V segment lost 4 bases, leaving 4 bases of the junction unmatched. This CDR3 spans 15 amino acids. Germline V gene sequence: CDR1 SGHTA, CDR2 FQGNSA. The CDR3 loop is CASSSGQGLGNTIYF. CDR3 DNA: TGTGCCAGCAGCTCCGGACAGGGGCTTGGAAACACCATATATTTT.

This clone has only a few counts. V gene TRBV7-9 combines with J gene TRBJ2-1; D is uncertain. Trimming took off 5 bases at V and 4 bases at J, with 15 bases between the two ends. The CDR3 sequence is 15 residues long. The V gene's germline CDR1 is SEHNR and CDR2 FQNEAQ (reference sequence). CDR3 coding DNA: TGTGCCAGCAGCCCCCGGGTGGCTGTTTACAATGAGCAGTTCTTC. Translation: CASSPRVAVYNEQFF.

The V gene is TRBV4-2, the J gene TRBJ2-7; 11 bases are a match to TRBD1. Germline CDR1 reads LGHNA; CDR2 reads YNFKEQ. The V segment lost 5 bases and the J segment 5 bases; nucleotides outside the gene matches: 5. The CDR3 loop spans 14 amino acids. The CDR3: CASSGTGGRDEQYF. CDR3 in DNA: TGTGCCAGCAGCGGGACAGGGGGGCGAGACGAGCAGTACTTC.

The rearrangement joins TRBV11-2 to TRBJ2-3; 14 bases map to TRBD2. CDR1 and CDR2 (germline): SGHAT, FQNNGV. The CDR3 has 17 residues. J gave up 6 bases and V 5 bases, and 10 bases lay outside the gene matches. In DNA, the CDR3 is TGTGCCAGCAGCCCATTTACGGGACTAGCGGGAGCGGATACGCAGTATTTT. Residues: CASSPFTGLAGADTQYF.

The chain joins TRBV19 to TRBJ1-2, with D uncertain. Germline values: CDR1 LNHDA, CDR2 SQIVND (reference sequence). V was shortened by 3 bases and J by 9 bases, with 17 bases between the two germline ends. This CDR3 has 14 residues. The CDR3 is CASSIPGDRRSYTF. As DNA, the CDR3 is TGTGCCAGTAGTATCCCCGGAGATCGGAGGAGCTACACCTTC.

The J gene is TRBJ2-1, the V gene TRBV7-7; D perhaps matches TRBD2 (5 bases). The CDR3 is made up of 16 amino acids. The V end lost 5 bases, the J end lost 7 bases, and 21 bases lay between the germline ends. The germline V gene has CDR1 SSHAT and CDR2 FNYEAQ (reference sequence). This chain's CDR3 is CASSPLAGPRWNEQFF. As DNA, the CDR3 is TGTGCCAGCAGCCCCCTAGCCGGCCCACGATGGAATGAGCAGTTCTTC.

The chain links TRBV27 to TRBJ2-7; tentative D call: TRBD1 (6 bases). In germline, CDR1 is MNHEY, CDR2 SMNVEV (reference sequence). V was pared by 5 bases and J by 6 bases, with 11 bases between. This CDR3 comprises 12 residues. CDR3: CASSPLTGEQYF. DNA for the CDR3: TGTGCCAGCAGTCCCCTGACAGGCGAGCAGTACTTC.

The CDR3 coding sequence is TGTGCCACCAGCAGAGATCCGAGTTTGTATCAGCCCCAGCATTTT. Its translation is CATSRDPSLYQPQHF. The chain uses TRBV15 and TRBJ1-5, with D uncertain. V was cut by 0 bases and J by 5 bases, with 11 bases left in between. The CDR3 extends over 15 amino acids. The germline gives CDR1 LNHNV, CDR2 YYDKDF (reference sequence).

The CDR3 DNA follows: TGTGCCAGCAGTTGGGACAGGGGGGAATGTCGGCAAGAGACCCAGTACTTC. Translating gives CASSWDRGECRQETQYF. The chain uses TRBV12-1 and TRBJ2-5; TRBD1 is taken as the D call from the table, unchecked against the DNA. TRBV12-1 is flagged as a pseudogene. This CDR3 spans 17 amino acids.

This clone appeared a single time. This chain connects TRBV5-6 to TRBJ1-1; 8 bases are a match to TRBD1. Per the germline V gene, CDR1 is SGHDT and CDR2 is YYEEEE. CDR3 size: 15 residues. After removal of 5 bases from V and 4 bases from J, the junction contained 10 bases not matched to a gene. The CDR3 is CASRVTGEVLTEAFF. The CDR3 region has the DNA TGTGCCAGCAGAGTGACAGGGGAAGTTCTCACTGAAGCTTTCTTT.

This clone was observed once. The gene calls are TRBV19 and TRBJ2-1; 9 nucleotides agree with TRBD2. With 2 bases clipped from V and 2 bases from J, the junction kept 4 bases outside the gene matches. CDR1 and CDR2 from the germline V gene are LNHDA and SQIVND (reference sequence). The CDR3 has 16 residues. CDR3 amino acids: CASSIHGGRAYNEQFF. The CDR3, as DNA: TGTGCCAGTAGTATACATGGCGGGAGGGCCTACAATGAGCAGTTCTTC.

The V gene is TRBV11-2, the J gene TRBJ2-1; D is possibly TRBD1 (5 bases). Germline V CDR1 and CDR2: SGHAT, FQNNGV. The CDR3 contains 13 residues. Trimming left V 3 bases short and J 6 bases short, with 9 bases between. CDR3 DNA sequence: TGTGCCAGCAGCTTGCGACAGAGCAATGAGCAGTTCTTC. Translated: CASSLRQSNEQFF.

The CDR3 sequence is CASSSPGGPNGQYF. Here the CDR3 DNA reads TGTGCCAGCAGCTCTCCCGGGGGGCCGAACGGGCAGTACTTC. The V gene is TRBV7-9, the J gene TRBJ2-7, with D possibly matching TRBD2 (7 bases). V shed 4 bases and J shed 9 bases, with 19 bases lying between them. The CDR3 runs to 14 residues. Germline V lookup: CDR1 SEHNR, CDR2 FQNEAQ (reference sequence).

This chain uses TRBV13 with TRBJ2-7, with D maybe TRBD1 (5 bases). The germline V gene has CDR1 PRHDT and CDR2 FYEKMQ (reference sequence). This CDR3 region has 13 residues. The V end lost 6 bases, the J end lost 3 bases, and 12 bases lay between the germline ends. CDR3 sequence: CASSSQGDYEQYF. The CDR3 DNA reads TGTGCCAGCAGTTCCCAGGGTGACTACGAGCAGTACTTC.

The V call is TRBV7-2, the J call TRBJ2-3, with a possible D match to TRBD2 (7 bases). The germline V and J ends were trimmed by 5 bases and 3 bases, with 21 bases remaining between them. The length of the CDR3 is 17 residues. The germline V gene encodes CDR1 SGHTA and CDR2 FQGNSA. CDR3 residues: CASSPPPGGPGTDTQYF. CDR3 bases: TGTGCCAGCAGCCCTCCACCCGGGGGGCCCGGAACAGATACGCAGTATTTT.

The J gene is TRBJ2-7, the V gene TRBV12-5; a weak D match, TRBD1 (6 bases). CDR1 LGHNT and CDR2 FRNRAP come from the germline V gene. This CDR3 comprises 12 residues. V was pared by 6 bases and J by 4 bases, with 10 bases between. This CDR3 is CASGPDSYEQYF. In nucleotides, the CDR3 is TGTGCTAGTGGCCCGGACAGTTACGAGCAGTACTTC.

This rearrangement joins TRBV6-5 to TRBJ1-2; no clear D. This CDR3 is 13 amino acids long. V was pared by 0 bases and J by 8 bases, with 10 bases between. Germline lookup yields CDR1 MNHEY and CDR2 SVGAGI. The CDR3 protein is CASSYSRERGYTF. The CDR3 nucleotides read TGTGCCAGCAGTTACTCGAGGGAGCGCGGCTACACCTTC.

CDR3 sequence reads: CASSYWGDSHTGELFF. CDR3 coding DNA: TGTGCCAGCAGTTACTGGGGGGACAGCCACACCGGGGAGCTGTTTTTT. The V and J genes are TRBV6-6 and TRBJ2-2; tentative D call: TRBD1 (7 bases). This CDR3 region has 16 residues. Trimming cost V 1 base and J 3 bases, with 12 bases left between them. Germline V gene lookup returns CDR1 MNHNY and CDR2 SVGAGI (reference sequence).

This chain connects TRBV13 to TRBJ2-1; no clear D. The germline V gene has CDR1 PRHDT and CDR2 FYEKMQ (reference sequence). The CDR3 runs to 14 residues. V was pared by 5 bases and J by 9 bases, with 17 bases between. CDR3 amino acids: CASSIRTTVGEQFF. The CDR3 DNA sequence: TGTGCCAGCAGCATCAGGACCACAGTGGGTGAGCAGTTCTTC.

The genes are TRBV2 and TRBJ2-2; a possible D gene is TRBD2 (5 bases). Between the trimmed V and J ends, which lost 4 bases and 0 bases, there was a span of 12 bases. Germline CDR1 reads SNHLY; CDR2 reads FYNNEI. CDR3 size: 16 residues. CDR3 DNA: TGTGCCAGCAGTGTAGGCGGGCCTTCGAACACCGGGGAGCTGTTTTTT. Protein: CASSVGGPSNTGELFF.

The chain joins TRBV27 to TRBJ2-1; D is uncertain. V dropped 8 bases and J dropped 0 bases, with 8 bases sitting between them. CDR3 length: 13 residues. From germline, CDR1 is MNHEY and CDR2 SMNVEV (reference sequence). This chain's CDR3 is CASALSSYNEQFF. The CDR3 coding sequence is TGTGCCAGCGCGTTAAGCTCCTACAATGAGCAGTTCTTC.

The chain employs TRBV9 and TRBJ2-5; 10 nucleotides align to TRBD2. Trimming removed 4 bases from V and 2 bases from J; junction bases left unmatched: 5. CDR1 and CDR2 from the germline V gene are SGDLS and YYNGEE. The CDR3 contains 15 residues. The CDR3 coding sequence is TGTGCCAGCAGCCTAGGGACTAGCGCACAAGAGACCCAGTACTTC. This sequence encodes CASSLGTSAQETQYF.

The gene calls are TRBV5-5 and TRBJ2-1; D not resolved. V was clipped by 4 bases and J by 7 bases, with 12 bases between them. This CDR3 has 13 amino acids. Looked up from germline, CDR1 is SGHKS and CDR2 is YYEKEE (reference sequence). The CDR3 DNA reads TGTGCCAGCAGCCCATGGGTGGGTAATGAGCAGTTCTTC. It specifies CASSPWVGNEQFF.

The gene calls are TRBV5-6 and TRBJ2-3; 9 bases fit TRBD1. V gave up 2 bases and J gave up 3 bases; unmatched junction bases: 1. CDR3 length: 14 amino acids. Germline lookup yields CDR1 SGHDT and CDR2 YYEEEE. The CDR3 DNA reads TGTGCCAGCAGCTTACAGGGGGCTACAGATACGCAGTATTTT. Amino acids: CASSLQGATDTQYF.

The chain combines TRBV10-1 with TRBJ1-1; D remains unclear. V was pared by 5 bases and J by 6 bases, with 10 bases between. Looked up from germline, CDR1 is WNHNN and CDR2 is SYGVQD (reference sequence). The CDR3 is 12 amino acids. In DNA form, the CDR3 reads TGCGCCAGCAGTACGGGAGCGGCTGAAGCTTTCTTT. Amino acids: CASSTGAAEAFF.

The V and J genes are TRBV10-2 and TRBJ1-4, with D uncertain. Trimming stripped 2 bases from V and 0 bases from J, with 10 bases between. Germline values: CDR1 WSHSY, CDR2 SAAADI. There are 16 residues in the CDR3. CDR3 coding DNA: TGCGCCAGCAGTGAGGCGCCAGCTGCAACTAATGAAAAACTGTTTTTT. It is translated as CASSEAPAATNEKLFF.

CDR3 DNA sequence: TGTGCCAGCAGCTTCCTAAATGGCGTTTCTCCCTACAATGAGCAGTTCTTC. It encodes CASSFLNGVSPYNEQFF. The J gene is TRBJ2-1, the V gene TRBV7-9; D not certain. CDR3 size: 17 residues. Looked up from germline, CDR1 is SEHNR and CDR2 is FQNEAQ (reference sequence). The germline V and J ends were trimmed by 3 bases and 2 bases, with 17 bases remaining between them.

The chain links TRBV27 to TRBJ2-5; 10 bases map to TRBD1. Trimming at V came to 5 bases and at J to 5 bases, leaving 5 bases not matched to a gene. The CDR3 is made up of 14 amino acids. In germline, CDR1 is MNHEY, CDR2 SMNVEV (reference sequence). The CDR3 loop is CASSPTGGRETQYF. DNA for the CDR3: TGTGCCAGCAGTCCGACAGGGGGCAGGGAGACCCAGTACTTC.

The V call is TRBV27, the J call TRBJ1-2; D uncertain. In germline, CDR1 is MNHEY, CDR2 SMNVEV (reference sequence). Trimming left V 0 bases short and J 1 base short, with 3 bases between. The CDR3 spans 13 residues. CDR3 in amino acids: CASSLSLNYGYTF. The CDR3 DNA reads TGTGCCAGCAGTTTATCGCTTAACTATGGCTACACCTTC.

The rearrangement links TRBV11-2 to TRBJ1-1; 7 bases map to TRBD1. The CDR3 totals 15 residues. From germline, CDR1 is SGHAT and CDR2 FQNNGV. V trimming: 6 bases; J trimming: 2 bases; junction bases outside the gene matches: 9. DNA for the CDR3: TGTGCCAGCAGAAGCGACAGGGTTTTAAACACTGAAGCTTTCTTT. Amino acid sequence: CASRSDRVLNTEAFF.